The rows below give T cell receptor beta chains drawn from one sample of a study of PD-1 blockade in classical Hodgkin lymphoma. Profiling relied on immunoSEQ multiplex PCR, and the TCRdb table lists in-frame clones only, not all of them. The sample has about 50,000 clones, around 70% seen once. The input for sequencing was peripheral blood mononuclear cells (PBMCs), taken at baseline. The receptors here all came from a human donor with classical Hodgkin lymphoma. Both conserved end residues are part of each CDR3. The order of the fields is J gene, D gene, clone size, V gene, CDR3 DNA, CDR3 protein. The D gene is left open where the match is weak. Rows may omit the clone size; those that give it use once, few, many or a size class.

J: TRBJ1-5
D: NA
size: NA
V: TRBV2
DNA: TGTGCCAGCAGGGACAGTTTAAATCAGCCCCAGCATTTT
CDR3: CASRDSLNQPQHF

J: TRBJ2-1
D: TRBD1
size: NA
V: TRBV27
DNA: TGTGCCAGCAGTTTATATCCCCGACAGGGGAACTACAATGAGCAGTTCTTC
CDR3: CASSLYPRQGNYNEQFF

J: TRBJ1-1
D: NA
size: NA
V: TRBV10-2
DNA: TGCGCCAGCAGTGATAAATGGGTGGGGACTGAAGCTTTCTTT
CDR3: CASSDKWVGTEAFF

J: TRBJ1-2
D: NA
size: few
V: TRBV7-9
DNA: TGTGCCAGCAGCTTACTTCAGTATGGCTACACCTTC
CDR3: CASSLLQYGYTF

J: TRBJ1-5
D: NA
size: NA
V: TRBV30
DNA: TGTGCCTGGAGGCTACAGGGAAACAATCAGCCCCAGCATTTT
CDR3: CAWRLQGNNQPQHF

J: TRBJ1-4
D: NA
size: NA
V: TRBV7-8
DNA: TGTGCCAGCAGACGTTCAGGCTCAACTAATGAAAAACTGTTTTTT
CDR3: CASRRSGSTNEKLFF

J: TRBJ2-3
D: NA
size: NA
V: TRBV6-1
DNA: TGTGCCAGCGCGGTCGTCCGGGGCGCAGATACGCAGTATTTT
CDR3: CASAVVRGADTQYF

J: TRBJ2-1
D: TRBD2
size: NA
V: TRBV30
DNA: TGTGCCTGGAACTACGGGACTAGTTTCTACAATGAGCAGTTCTTC
CDR3: CAWNYGTSFYNEQFF

J: TRBJ1-3
D: NA
size: NA
V: TRBV9
DNA: TGTGCCAGCAGCGTAGGGACTGGAAACACCATATATTTT
CDR3: CASSVGTGNTIYF

J: TRBJ2-7
D: NA
size: NA
V: TRBV7-8
DNA: TGTGCCAGCAGGGGCCTCTCCTACGAGCAGTACTTC
CDR3: CASRGLSYEQYF

J: TRBJ2-3
D: NA
size: NA
V: TRBV9
DNA: TGTGCCAGCAGCGTAGGAGGAGGTTTGTACACAGATACGCAGTATTTT
CDR3: CASSVGGGLYTDTQYF

J: TRBJ1-1
D: TRBD1
size: NA
V: TRBV6-5
DNA: TGTGCCAGCAGTTACCGGACAGGGGTACCTGAAGCTTTCTTT
CDR3: CASSYRTGVPEAFF

J: TRBJ2-7
D: NA
size: medium-sized
V: TRBV5-1
DNA: TGCGCCAGCAGCCCTCAAGGACAGAACTACGAGCAGTACTTC
CDR3: CASSPQGQNYEQYF

J: TRBJ1-1
D: NA
size: NA
V: TRBV6-5
DNA: TGTGCCAGCAGTTACTCTGGGGGCACTGAAGCTTTCTTT
CDR3: CASSYSGGTEAFF

J: TRBJ1-5
D: NA
size: NA
V: TRBV19
DNA: TGTGCCAGTAGTTTAATGGGGGGGGATAGCAATCAGCCCCAGCATTTT
CDR3: CASSLMGGDSNQPQHF

J: TRBJ1-2
D: NA
size: NA
V: TRBV5-6
DNA: TGTGCCAGCAGCTTGGCCTTATTAGGGGGGCATGGCTACACCTTC
CDR3: CASSLALLGGHGYTF

J: TRBJ2-7
D: TRBD2
size: NA
V: TRBV6-1
DNA: TGTGCCAGCAGTGTAGCGGGGTACGAGCAGTACTTC
CDR3: CASSVAGYEQYF

J: TRBJ2-5
D: NA
size: NA
V: TRBV5-1
DNA: TGCGCCAGCAGCTTGCAGCCAGCAGACAGACAAGAGACCCAGTACTTC
CDR3: CASSLQPADRQETQYF

J: TRBJ2-7
D: TRBD1
size: NA
V: TRBV18
DNA: TGTGCCAGCTCACCAGCAGGGGGCTACGAGCAGTACTTC
CDR3: CASSPAGGYEQYF

J: TRBJ2-7
D: NA
size: few
V: TRBV9
DNA: TGTGCCAGCAGCTCCCGGGGAGAGATCTACGAGCAGTACTTC
CDR3: CASSSRGEIYEQYF

J: TRBJ1-1
D: TRBD1
size: NA
V: TRBV5-1
DNA: TGCGCCAGCAGCTCACGCTACTCAGGGGGCATGGACACTGAAGCTTTCTTT
CDR3: CASSSRYSGGMDTEAFF

J: TRBJ2-7
D: NA
size: once
V: TRBV5-1
DNA: TGCGCCAGCAGCTTGGGTTCCTCATCCCTAATCTACGAGCAGTACTTC
CDR3: CASSLGSSSLIYEQYF

J: TRBJ1-2
D: TRBD1
size: NA
V: TRBV28
DNA: TGTGCCGTACAGGGGATGGGTGGCTACACCTTC
CDR3: CAVQGMGGYTF

J: TRBJ1-6
D: TRBD1
size: NA
V: TRBV7-9
DNA: TGTGCCAGCAGCGGAGGACAGGGGAATTCACCCCTCCACTTT
CDR3: CASSGGQGNSPLHF

J: TRBJ1-3
D: NA
size: NA
V: TRBV19
DNA: TGTGCCAGTAGGCCACTGGTTAGTGGAAACACCATATATTTT
CDR3: CASRPLVSGNTIYF

J: TRBJ2-1
D: TRBD2
size: NA
V: TRBV4-2
DNA: TGTGCCAGCAGCCAATTGTCTAGCGGGAGCCCTAACTACAATGAGCAGTTCTTC
CDR3: CASSQLSSGSPNYNEQFF